The entry below gives a single T cell receptor (beta chain) sequence along with its context. This entry belongs to a study of T cell repertoires in cytomegalovirus infection. TCRdb fed the reads into MiXCR, producing one record per CDR3 protein. The top ten hold roughly 10% of the sample, which has 480,000 or so distinct CDR3 sequences, about 11% seen once. The CDR3 sequence is 15 residues long. The J segment lost 4 bases and the V segment lost 5 bases, leaving 9 bases of the junction unmatched. The gene calls are TRBV12-3 or TRBV12-4 and TRBJ1-2; TRBD1 matches 8 bases. Sequenced sample: PBMCs. This receptor was obtained from a human donor in good health (CMV status not recorded). Some clones in this sample may be carry-over from other donors' samples. DNA for the CDR3: TGTGCCAGCAGTCGCAGGACAGGGAGCAGCTATGGCTACACCTTC. It is translated as CASSRRTGSSYGYTF.